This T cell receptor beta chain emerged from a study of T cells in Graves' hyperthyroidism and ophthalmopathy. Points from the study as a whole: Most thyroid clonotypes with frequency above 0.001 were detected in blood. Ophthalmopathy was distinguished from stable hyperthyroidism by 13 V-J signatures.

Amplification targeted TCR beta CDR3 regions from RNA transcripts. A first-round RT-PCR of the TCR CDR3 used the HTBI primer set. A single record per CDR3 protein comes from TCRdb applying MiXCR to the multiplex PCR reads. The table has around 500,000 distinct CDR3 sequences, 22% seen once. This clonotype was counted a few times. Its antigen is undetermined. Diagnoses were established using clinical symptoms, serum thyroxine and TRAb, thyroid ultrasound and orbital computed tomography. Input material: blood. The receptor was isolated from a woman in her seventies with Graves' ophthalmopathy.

CDR3 nucleotide sequence: TGTGCCAGCAGCGTCACAGGGGACACCGGGGAGCTGTTTTTT. Its protein is CASSVTGDTGELFF. V and J are TRBV12-3 or TRBV12-4 and TRBJ2-2; 7 bases agree with TRBD1. J was trimmed by 3 bases and V by 6 bases; bases with no gene match: 4. This CDR3 has 14 amino acids.